These 30 T cell receptor beta chains came from one sample sequenced in a study of cytomegalovirus exposure and HLA in healthy donors. It was with 60 Vbeta and 13 Jbeta primers that the PCR ran. The method was immunoSEQ multiplex PCR; TCRdb's version includes in-frame clones alone and lacks a portion of them. The sample lists about 180,000 clones; around 80% were seen once. Sequencing was done on a sample of PBMCs. The origin of the receptors is a middle-aged woman in good health and CMV-seronegative.

The V call is TRBV6-1, the J call TRBJ2-3; possible D gene TRBD2, 5 bases. The CDR3 has 15 amino acids. The V end was cut by 3 bases, the J end by 5 bases, with 15 bases between. The germline V gene encodes CDR1 MNHNS and CDR2 SASEGT. CDR3 nucleotides: TGTGCCAGCAGTGACTCCCTGCACCGGGGAGATACGCAGTATTTT. This translates into CASSDSLHRGDTQYF.

The V gene is TRBV19, the J gene TRBJ1-2; D may be TRBD1 (6 bases). CDR3 length: 13 residues. Germline CDR1 is LNHDA and CDR2 is SQIVND (reference sequence). With 3 bases removed from V and 2 bases from J, the gap between germline ends came to 7 bases. For the CDR3, the DNA is TGTGCCAGTAGTATTCAGGGGAACTATGGCTACACCTTC. It codes for CASSIQGNYGYTF.

The chain employs TRBV15 and TRBJ2-3, with a weak D call TRBD1 (5 bases). Germline loops: CDR1 LNHNV, CDR2 YYDKDF (reference sequence). CDR3 length equals 15 residues. V was shortened by 0 bases and J by 0 bases, with 7 bases between the two germline ends. The CDR3 sequence is CATSRDRVSTDTQYF. In DNA, the CDR3 is TGTGCCACCAGCAGAGACAGGGTTAGCACAGATACGCAGTATTTT.

V is TRBV29-1 and J is TRBJ1-2; D possibly corresponds to TRBD1 (6 bases). Trimming removed 3 bases from V and 9 bases from J, with 8 bases in between. The CDR3 extends over 10 amino acids. The germline V gene has CDR1 SQVTM and CDR2 ANQGSEA. In nucleotides, the CDR3 is TGCAGCGTTGACACAGGGAGCTACACCTTC. It yields the protein CSVDTGSYTF.

The chain employs TRBV19 and TRBJ2-7; D gene uncertain. The V and J ends lost 1 base and 0 bases respectively, with 7 bases between them. CDR1 and CDR2 (germline): LNHDA, SQIVND (reference sequence). There are 14 residues in the CDR3. CDR3 coding DNA: TGTGCCAGTAGTATAGGTGACATCTCCTACGAGCAGTACTTC. This gives the protein CASSIGDISYEQYF.

J is TRBJ2-6 and V is TRBV5-1; D possibly corresponds to TRBD1 (6 bases). V lost 0 bases and J 4 bases, leaving 11 bases between the germline ends. Germline CDR1 and CDR2: SGHRS and YFSETQ. This CDR3 has 16 residues. The CDR3 spells CASSLGQAAGANVLTF. DNA of the CDR3: TGCGCCAGCAGCTTGGGACAGGCTGCCGGGGCCAACGTCCTGACTTTC.

V and J are TRBV6-4 and TRBJ2-3, with 10 bases that match TRBD1. The CDR3 runs 15 residues. CDR1 is MRHNA and CDR2 is SNTAGT in the germline V gene. V lost 10 bases to trimming and J lost 2 bases; unmatched junction nucleotides: 9. DNA for the CDR3: TGTGCCATCCCACCGGGACAGGGGACCACAGATACGCAGTATTTT. Translated, it gives CAIPPGQGTTDTQYF.

The chain carries TRBV6-4 and TRBJ2-4, with 7 bases that match TRBD1. CDR1 and CDR2 from the germline V gene are MRHNA and SNTAGT. The CDR3 totals 19 residues. The J segment lost 0 bases and the V segment lost 7 bases, leaving 18 bases of the junction unmatched. This CDR3 is CASMGIKGGQRLAKNIQYF. The CDR3 DNA is TGTGCCAGCATGGGAATAAAAGGGGGACAGAGACTAGCCAAAAACATTCAGTACTTC.

The chain is built from TRBV13 and TRBJ1-1; 8 positions match TRBD1. The CDR3 loop spans 15 amino acids. Trimming at V came to 6 bases and at J to 7 bases, leaving 13 bases not matched to a gene. Germline CDR1 reads PRHDT; CDR2 reads FYEKMQ (reference sequence). The CDR3 DNA is TGTGCCAGCAGTAACGACCAGGGGGCAAGATTTGAAGCTTTCTTT. Amino acids: CASSNDQGARFEAFF.

The rearrangement joins TRBV7-2 to TRBJ2-6; no firm D call. CDR1 is SGHTA and CDR2 is FQGNSA in the germline V gene. This CDR3 comprises 17 residues. V lost 1 base to trimming and J lost 0 bases, with 10 bases between them. The chain's CDR3 is CASSLGVGRSGANVLTF. DNA of the CDR3: TGTGCCAGCAGCTTAGGGGTGGGCCGCTCTGGGGCCAACGTCCTGACTTTC.

The V call is TRBV7-2, the J call TRBJ2-1; perhaps TRBD1 as D (6 bases). CDR1 and CDR2 (germline): SGHTA, FQGNSA. V lost 1 base and J lost 6, with 13 bases in between. The CDR3 has 15 amino acids. The chain's CDR3 is CASSLGGQGTNEQFF. Written as DNA, the CDR3 is TGTGCCAGCAGCTTAGGCGGGCAGGGGACCAATGAGCAGTTCTTC.

The rearrangement links TRBV29-1 to TRBJ2-5; TRBD1 matches 10 bases. The tail of the sequence fits TRBJ2-7 better, so the J call may be wrong. There are 12 residues in the CDR3. Germline CDR1 and CDR2: SQVTM and ANQGSEA. CDR3 in amino acids: CSVRTGGDEQYF. The CDR3 bases are TGCAGCGTTCGGACAGGGGGGGACGAGCAGTACTTC.

The gene calls are TRBV7-9 and TRBJ2-7; D uncertain. Per germline, CDR1 SEHNR and CDR2 FQNEAQ (reference sequence). Trimming stripped 5 bases from V and 5 bases from J, with 16 bases between. The CDR3 is made up of 14 amino acids. CDR3 protein: CASSPSPTRHEQYF. CDR3 DNA: TGTGCCAGCAGCCCCTCGCCCACGAGGCACGAGCAGTACTTC.

The chain employs TRBV7-9 and TRBJ2-3, with D unclear. Germline-derived CDR1 and CDR2 are SEHNR and FQNEAQ (reference sequence). The germline V and J ends were trimmed by 5 bases and 0 bases, with 9 bases remaining between them. This CDR3 has 14 residues. For the CDR3, the DNA is TGTGCCAGCAGCCCGTCTACCAGCACAGATACGCAGTATTTT. This encodes CASSPSTSTDTQYF.

The table lists this clone with a count of one. The rearrangement uses TRBV28 and TRBJ1-1, with D perhaps matching TRBD1 (6 bases). Per germline, CDR1 MDHEN and CDR2 SYDVKM. The CDR3 consists of 15 residues. V was trimmed by 2 bases and J by 1 base, leaving 11 bases between them. CDR3 loop: CASSLHTGRNTEAFF. In nucleotides, the CDR3 is TGTGCCAGCAGTTTACACACAGGGCGGAACACTGAAGCTTTCTTT.

This chain connects TRBV5-1 to TRBJ2-3; 9 nucleotides align to TRBD1. The germline V gene has CDR1 SGHRS and CDR2 YFSETQ. V was pared by 4 bases and J by 4 bases, with 10 bases of the junction left unmatched. The CDR3 is made up of 16 amino acids. CDR3 coding DNA: TGCGCCAGCAGCCGGTCGGGACAGGGCCTCGCAGATACGCAGTATTTT. The encoded protein is CASSRSGQGLADTQYF. Variable domain in full (rest from reference TRBV5-1 and TRBJ2-3): KAGVTQTPRYLIKTRGQQVTLSCSPISGHRSVSWYQQTPGQGLQFLFEYFSETQRNKGNFPGRFSGRQFSNSRSEMNVSTLELGDSALYLCASSRSGQGLADTQYFGPGTRLTVL.

The V gene is TRBV5-4, the J gene TRBJ2-3; 9 bases are a match to TRBD2. V dropped 1 base and J dropped 4; count of bases not matched to a gene: 7. This CDR3 has 16 amino acids. CDR1 is SGHNT and CDR2 is YYREEE in the germline V gene (reference sequence). CDR3 region: CASSLTRGGAADTQYF. DNA of the CDR3: TGTGCCAGCAGCTTGACCCGCGGGGGGGCGGCAGATACGCAGTATTTT.

To note about this clone: Germline and junction disagree at one end, which may indicate a read error. The CDR3 nucleotides read TGTGCCGGCAGTGCCACGACGGGAGGCACTGAAGCTTTCTTT. Protein: CAGSATTGGTEAFF. The chain couples TRBV6-1 to TRBJ1-1; D is unclear. This CDR3 is 14 amino acids long. CDR1 and CDR2 from the germline V gene are MNHNS and SASEGT.

This clone was counted between two and nine times. CDR3 nucleotide sequence: TGTGCCAGCAGCCTCCAGGTGGGTGGGCAGTTCTTC. This translates into CASSLQVGGQFF. The chain links TRBV5-6 to TRBJ2-1; D is unclear. From germline, CDR1 is SGHDT and CDR2 YYEEEE. Trimming shortened V by 4 bases and J by 12 bases, and 14 bases separated the two germline ends. The CDR3 consists of 12 residues. The entire variable domain, with the rest obtained from reference TRBV5-6 and TRBJ2-1, is as follows: DAGVTQSPTHLIKTRGQQVTLRCSPKSGHDTVSWYQQALGQGPQFIFQYYEEEERQRGNFPDRFSGHQFPNYSSELNVNALLLGDSALYLCASSLQVGGQFFGPGTRLTVL.

J is TRBJ1-3 and V is TRBV19, with D tentatively TRBD1 (6 bases). The germline V gene encodes CDR1 LNHDA and CDR2 SQIVND (reference sequence). The CDR3 contains 17 residues. The ends were cut back, 6 bases at V and 4 bases at J, with 22 bases in the middle. The CDR3 DNA follows: TGTGCCAGTAGAGACCACAGGGCCTGGGATACGGGAAACACCATATATTTT. It is translated as CASRDHRAWDTGNTIYF.

This clone was seen a single time. The chain links TRBV7-9 to TRBJ2-7; 8 nucleotides line up with TRBD1. This CDR3 spans 14 amino acids. Germline V gene lookup returns CDR1 SEHNR and CDR2 FQNEAQ (reference sequence). V was pared by 5 bases and J by 1 base, with 4 bases of the junction left unmatched. CDR3 nucleotide sequence: TGTGCCAGCAGCGGACAGGGAATTTCCTACGAGCAGTACTTC. This sequence encodes CASSGQGISYEQYF.

The V gene is TRBV5-1, the J gene TRBJ1-2; the D gene is possibly TRBD1 (5 bases). The V end was cut by 0 bases, the J end by 4 bases, with 10 bases between. The CDR3 extends over 14 amino acids. The V gene's germline CDR1 is SGHRS and CDR2 YFSETQ. CDR3 DNA sequence: TGCGCCAGCAGCTTGGCCGACAGAAGCTATGGCTACACCTTC. Amino acid sequence: CASSLADRSYGYTF.

The J gene is TRBJ2-1, the V gene TRBV27; TRBD2 agrees at 12 bases. This CDR3 region has 18 residues. Germline CDR1 is MNHEY and CDR2 is SMNVEV (reference sequence). V gave up 5 bases and J gave up 0 bases; unmatched junction bases: 8. The DNA of the CDR3 is TGTGCCAGCAGTCCATCGGCTAGCGGGGGGGCCTCCTACAATGAGCAGTTCTTC. It yields the protein CASSPSASGGASYNEQFF.

This clone has only a few counts. This sequence joins TRBV5-1 and TRBJ1-1; 8 nucleotides match TRBD1. After removal of 7 bases from V and 0 bases from J, the junction contained 8 bases not matched to a gene. This CDR3 region has 15 residues. Germline CDR1 reads SGHRS; CDR2 reads YFSETQ. The CDR3 DNA reads as TGCGCCAGCCGCGGACAGGGTGTAATGAACACTGAAGCTTTCTTT. It encodes CASRGQGVMNTEAFF.

The table lists this clone with a few counts. The chain has TRBV4-3 and TRBJ2-1; D uncertain. V was trimmed by 4 bases and J by 6 bases, leaving 16 bases between them. The CDR3 has 15 residues. The V gene's germline CDR1 is LGHNA and CDR2 YSLEER. The CDR3, as DNA: TGCGCCAGCAGCCGAGTACCTCGGTCGGGCAATGAGCAGTTCTTC. Translating gives CASSRVPRSGNEQFF.

This clone was found a few times. J is TRBJ2-2 and V is TRBV30; TRBD1 matches at 10 bases. The CDR3 is 16 amino acids. CDR1 is GTSNPN and CDR2 is SVGIG in the germline V gene (reference sequence). With V trimmed by 2 bases and J by 3 bases, 6 bases remained unmatched. The CDR3 sequence is CAWSWTGTGDTGELFF. The CDR3 bases are TGTGCCTGGAGTTGGACCGGGACAGGGGACACCGGGGAGCTGTTTTTT.

V is TRBV7-2 and J is TRBJ2-1; 7 positions match TRBD1. V lost 3 bases to trimming and J lost 0 bases; unmatched junction nucleotides: 2. Looked up from germline, CDR1 is SGHTA and CDR2 is FQGNSA. The CDR3 has 15 residues. In nucleotides, the CDR3 is TGTGCCAGCAGCTTCCAGGGGGTCTCCTACAATGAGCAGTTCTTC. It translates to CASSFQGVSYNEQFF.

The gene calls are TRBV19 and TRBJ2-7; 11 positions match TRBD2. V trimming: 4 bases; J trimming: 2 bases; junction bases outside the gene matches: 7. CDR1 is LNHDA and CDR2 is SQIVND in the germline V gene (reference sequence). The CDR3 consists of 16 residues. The CDR3 loop reads CASSKLPSGGTYEQYF. CDR3 DNA: TGTGCCAGTAGTAAGCTTCCTAGCGGGGGGACCTACGAGCAGTACTTC.

The chain recombines TRBV29-1 with TRBJ2-7; 7 positions match TRBD1. The CDR3 extends over 14 amino acids. In germline, CDR1 is SQVTM, CDR2 ANQGSEA. The ends lost 6 bases at V and 1 base at J; junction bases unmatched: 9. The CDR3 region has the DNA TGCAGCGTCGCCCGGGACAGTGCTTCCTACGAGCAGTACTTC. Its translation: CSVARDSASYEQYF.

CDR3 coding DNA: TGCGCCAGCAGCGCGGACAGGGGGACTTGGACCGGGGAGCTGTTTTTT. Protein sequence: CASSADRGTWTGELFF. The chain combines TRBV5-1 with TRBJ2-2; 10 nucleotides align to TRBD1. CDR3 size: 16 residues. The trim removed 4 bases at V and 5 bases at J, leaving 8 bases unmatched. Germline CDR1 SGHRS, CDR2 YFSETQ. The variable domain in full, with the rest retrieved from reference TRBV5-1 and TRBJ2-2, is KAGVTQTPRYLIKTRGQQVTLSCSPISGHRSVSWYQQTPGQGLQFLFEYFSETQRNKGNFPGRFSGRQFSNSRSEMNVSTLELGDSALYLCASSADRGTWTGELFFGEGSRLTVL.